Described below is a single T cell receptor (beta chain) sequence and its context. Its antigen remains unidentified. This sample was included in a study of cytomegalovirus exposure and HLA in healthy donors. In the study overall: T cells numbering about 200 million yielded fewer than 140 million unique TCR beta sequences in an earlier analysis. Among 350 to 500 genotyped donors, around 81% fell in the Caucasian-associated ancestry cluster. Study outcomes and limitations: Analyses of presence and absence presupposed an approximately uniform sequencing depth across donors.

Germline V gives CDR1 KGHSH, CDR2 LQKENI. The V end lost 6 bases, the J end lost 1 base, and 9 bases lay between the germline ends. The CDR3 consists of 13 residues. 13 Jbeta primers and 60 Vbeta primers were used for the PCR. The assay was immunoSEQ multiplex PCR, and TCRdb's table has in-frame clones only and misses some. The data contain 110,000 or so clones, 74% of them singletons. The receptor's source is a woman between 45 and 65 years old in good health and CMV-seropositive. The chain carries TRBV18 and TRBJ1-1; the D is unclear. The specimen was PBMCs. The CDR3 reads CASSEQSNTEAFF. CDR3 nucleotides: TGTGCCAGCTCGGAACAGTCGAACACTGAAGCTTTCTTT.